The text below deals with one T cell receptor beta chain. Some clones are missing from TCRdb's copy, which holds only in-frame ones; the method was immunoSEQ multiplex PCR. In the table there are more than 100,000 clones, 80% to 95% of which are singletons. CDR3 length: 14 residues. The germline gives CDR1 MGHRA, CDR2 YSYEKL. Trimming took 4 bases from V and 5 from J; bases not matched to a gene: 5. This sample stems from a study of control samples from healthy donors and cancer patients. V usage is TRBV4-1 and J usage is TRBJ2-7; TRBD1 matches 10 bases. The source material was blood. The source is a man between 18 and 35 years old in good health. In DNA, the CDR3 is TGCGCCAGCAGCCCGGGACAGGGGCTAGACGAGCAGTACTTC. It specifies CASSPGQGLDEQYF.